What follows is one T cell receptor beta chain and its context. The antigen remains unidentified. From blood CD8+ and CD4+ T cells, TCR beta sequences were generated. Purification of the CD8+ and CD4+ T cells relied on negative isolation, and TEMRA cells underwent FACS enrichment. The data were obtained in a study of CD8 T cells in Susac syndrome. Random hexamers served to reverse transcribe about 0.5 to 1 ug RNA. Amplification of TCR beta CDR3 spanned 54 Vbeta and 13 Jbeta via immunoSEQ multiplex PCR. TCRdb fed the immunoSEQ multiplex PCR reads into MiXCR, producing one record per CDR3 protein. The table has approximately 210,000 distinct CDR3 sequences, 95% seen once. Findings of the study overall: The authors acknowledged that their TCR sequencing and HLA analysis involved a relatively small number of individuals.

This clonotype originated in a human donor with multiple sclerosis. The source material was CD4+ T cells from PBMCs.

The CDR3 DNA is TGCAGTGCTACCTCGGGACTAGCGGGAGGTCGGGAGACCCAGTACTTC. Amino acid sequence: CSATSGLAGGRETQYF. This chain links TRBV20-1 with TRBJ2-5; 15 nucleotides agree with TRBD2. Per germline, CDR1 DFQATT and CDR2 SNEGSKA (reference sequence). The CDR3 is 16 residues long. V lost 4 bases to trimming and J lost 5 bases; unmatched junction nucleotides: 8.